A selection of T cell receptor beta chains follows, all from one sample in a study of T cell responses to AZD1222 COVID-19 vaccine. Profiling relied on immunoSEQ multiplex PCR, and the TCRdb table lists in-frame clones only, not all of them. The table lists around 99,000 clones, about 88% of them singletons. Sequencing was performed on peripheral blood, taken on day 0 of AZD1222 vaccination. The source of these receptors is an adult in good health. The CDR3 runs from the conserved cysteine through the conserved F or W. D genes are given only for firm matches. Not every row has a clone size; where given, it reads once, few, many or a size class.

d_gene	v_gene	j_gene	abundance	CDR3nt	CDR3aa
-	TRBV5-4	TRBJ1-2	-	TGTGCCAGCGCACCCACTGGATACAGGGTAGGGCTTTACGGCTACACCTTC	CASAPTGYRVGLYGYTF
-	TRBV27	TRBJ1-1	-	TGTGCCAGCAGTTTATATGCCAGGGAGCACCTGAACACTGAAGCTTTCTTT	CASSLYAREHLNTEAFF
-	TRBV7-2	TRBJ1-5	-	TGTGCCAGCAGCTTAGCTTGGGGAAAGCCCCAGCATTTT	CASSLAWGKPQHF
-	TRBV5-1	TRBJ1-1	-	TGCGCCAGCAGTTCCAATCCCAGTGAGGAAGCTTTCTTT	CASSSNPSEEAFF
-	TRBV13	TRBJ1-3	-	TGTGCCAGCGGTGATTGGCATTCGTCTGGAAACACCATATATTTT	CASGDWHSSGNTIYF
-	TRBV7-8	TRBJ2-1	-	TGTGCCAGCAGCTTAGTCCGGGGAGGCCCCTACAATGAGCAGTTCTTC	CASSLVRGGPYNEQFF
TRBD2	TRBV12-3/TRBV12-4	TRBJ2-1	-	TGTGCCAGCAGTTTGCGGGAGAATGAGCAGTTCTTC	CASSLRENEQFF
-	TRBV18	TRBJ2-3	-	TGTGCCAGCTCACCCCCCGGGACACCGACGGGGGATACGCAGTATTTT	CASSPPGTPTGDTQYF
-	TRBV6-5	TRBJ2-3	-	TGTGCCAGCAGTTCTCGACAGGCAGATACGCAGTATTTT	CASSSRQADTQYF
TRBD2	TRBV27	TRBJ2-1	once	TGTGCCAGCAGTTCCGGACTAGCGGAGGGGGCTGAGCAGTTCTTC	CASSSGLAEGAEQFF
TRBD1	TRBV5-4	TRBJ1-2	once	TGTGCCAGCAGCGCGGACAGGGGCGGCTACACCTTC	CASSADRGGYTF